The clone carrying this TCR beta chain is termed medium-sized (0.01 to 0.1%). What it binds is unknown. This sample stems from a study of OX40 agonist ivuxolimab in advanced cancers. Study in general: Patients took ivuxolimab, an agonistic anti-OX40 (CD134) antibody. Patients in dose escalation had liver, melanoma, kidney or head and neck cancers. Broader study findings: What antigens the expanded peripheral T cells recognized was never established. The CD4+ and CD8+ T cells in the blood had expanded clonally by week 6 at 0.1 to 3.0 mg/kg.

The table came from immunoSEQ multiplex PCR; TCRdb's copy has only in-frame clones and leaves some out. The repertoire holds tens of thousands of clones, 65% to 80% seen once, with more than 12% in the top ten. The CDR3 covers 16 residues. The V end was cut by 6 bases, the J end by 3 bases, with 17 bases between. Germline CDR1 reads KGHSH; CDR2 reads LQKENI. Material: CD4+ or CD8+ T cells sorted from blood, obtained in a trial of the OX40 agonist ivuxolimab. The rearrangement joins TRBV18 to TRBJ2-2; D call uncertain. This TCR was recovered from an adult with an advanced solid tumor such as melanoma, head and neck, liver or kidney cancer. CDR3 in amino acids: CASSSRPSEYTGELFF. The CDR3 DNA reads as TGTGCCAGCTCGTCGCGACCCTCCGAATACACCGGGGAGCTGTTTTTT.